The 24 T cell receptor beta chains below come from one sample, sequenced in a study of T-cell memory formation after mild COVID-19. TCRdb itself ran the 5' RACE reads through MiXCR, one entry per CDR3 protein. The data show hundreds of thousands of distinct CDR3 sequences, about 15% seen once. The material sequenced was PBMCs or a T cell subset sorted from them (not recorded which). Receptors were obtained from a man younger than 30 who had mild COVID-19 (a few samples of this study predate the infection). Cell type and time point are not known.

Many counts were recorded for this clonotype. The rearrangement joins TRBV7-9 to TRBJ1-6; D gene ambiguous. The CDR3 runs to 13 residues. V lost 5 bases, J lost 9 bases, and 11 bases lay in between. The germline CDR1 and CDR2 sequences are SEHNR and FQNEAQ (reference sequence). CDR3 bases: TGTGCCAGCAGCCCGACCGCGGGTTCACCCCTCCACTTT. The encoded protein is CASSPTAGSPLHF.

V usage is TRBV5-1 and J usage is TRBJ1-2, with D unclear. The germline V and J ends were trimmed by 0 bases and 4 bases, with 7 bases remaining between them. Germline V lookup: CDR1 SGHRS, CDR2 YFSETQ. CDR3 length: 13 residues. CDR3 residues: CASSLVSAYGYTF. In DNA, the CDR3 is TGCGCCAGCAGCTTGGTGTCAGCCTATGGCTACACCTTC.

The CDR3 nucleotides read TGTGCCAGCAGCTTGATATTTAGTACTAGCGGCACAGATACGCAGTATTTT. Translating it yields CASSLIFSTSGTDTQYF. The rearrangement links TRBV5-5 to TRBJ2-3; 7 positions agree with TRBD2. The trim removed 1 base at V and 1 base at J, leaving 9 bases unmatched. The CDR3 length is 17 residues. CDR1 SGHKS and CDR2 YYEKEE come from the germline V gene (reference sequence).

Only a few counts were recorded for this clonotype. V usage is TRBV6-2 or TRBV6-3 and J usage is TRBJ2-7, with TRBD1 matching 8 bases. The germline V gene encodes CDR1 MNHEY and CDR2 SVGEGT. The junction had 5 bases not matched to a gene; V was cut back by 3 bases and J by 4 bases. This CDR3 region has 14 residues. DNA for the CDR3: TGTGCCAGCAGTTATGTCGGGACAGGATACGAGCAGTACTTC. Protein product: CASSYVGTGYEQYF.

This clonotype was counted a few times. The V call is TRBV2, the J call TRBJ2-7; 8 nucleotides align to TRBD1. CDR3 length: 14 amino acids. Germline V gene sequence: CDR1 SNHLY, CDR2 FYNNEI. Trimming took 6 bases from V and 1 from J; bases not matched to a gene: 5. The CDR3 DNA reads TGTGCCAGCAGGACAGGGGAAGGGTCCTACGAGCAGTACTTC. Translated, it gives CASRTGEGSYEQYF.

This clonotype was observed a handful of times. Here the CDR3 DNA reads TGTGCCAGCAGGGGGTCGGGCTCCTATAATTCACCCCTCCACTTT. It specifies CASRGSGSYNSPLHF. The V and J genes are TRBV7-2 and TRBJ1-6; D unclear. Germline CDR1 reads SGHTA; CDR2 reads FQGNSA. Trimming left V 6 bases short and J 0 bases short, with 9 bases between. This CDR3 region has 15 residues.

This clonotype showed up just a few times. The J gene is TRBJ2-3, the V gene TRBV27; no reliable D call. Per the germline V gene, CDR1 is MNHEY and CDR2 is SMNVEV (reference sequence). The CDR3 sequence is 16 residues long. The V gene lost 3 bases and the J gene lost 1 base, with 14 bases spanning the gap. This CDR3 is CASSFFGDMGTDTQYF. In DNA, the CDR3 is TGTGCCAGCAGTTTTTTTGGGGATATGGGCACAGATACGCAGTATTTT.

As for this clonotype: Compared with germline, one end of the junction differs, possibly owing to a read error. The rearrangement joins TRBV3-1 to TRBJ2-7; D is undetermined. This CDR3 comprises 13 residues. Germline V gene data show CDR1 as LGHDT and CDR2 as YNNKEL (reference sequence). CDR3 coding DNA: TGTGCCAGCAGTCAAGACCTCAACTACGAGCAGTACTTC. Amino acids: CASSQDLNYEQYF.

The CDR3 DNA sequence: TGTGCCAGTAGTCCCTGGGGGGAGGCGGGCAATGAGCAGTTCTTC. Amino acid sequence: CASSPWGEAGNEQFF. V gene TRBV19 combines with J gene TRBJ2-1, with D possibly matching TRBD2 (6 bases). The CDR3 spans 15 residues. Germline CDR1 reads LNHDA; CDR2 reads SQIVND (reference sequence). V lost 5 bases and J lost 6, with 17 bases in between.

The rearrangement uses TRBV6-2 or TRBV6-3 and TRBJ2-7; D might be TRBD1 (6 bases). Germline loops: CDR1 MNHEY, CDR2 SVGEGT. V lost 5 bases to trimming and J lost 6 bases, with 23 bases between them. The CDR3 loop spans 16 amino acids. CDR3 residues: CASSPASGVARSEQYV. The CDR3, as DNA: TGTGCCAGCAGTCCCGCCTCAGGGGTAGCACGGAGCGAGCAGTACGTC.

This chain links TRBV7-8 with TRBJ1-1, with D maybe TRBD1 (6 bases). V was shortened by 1 base and J by 2 bases, with 14 bases between the two germline ends. The CDR3 is 16 residues long. Per germline, CDR1 SGHVS and CDR2 FQNEAQ. CDR3 sequence (DNA): TGTGCCAGCAGCTTAGTGGGGGGGCAGGGAAACACTGAAGCTTTCTTT. Its translation: CASSLVGGQGNTEAFF.

This clonotype was observed a few times. V usage is TRBV6-5 and J usage is TRBJ1-2; 9 bases align to TRBD1. This CDR3 region has 15 residues. The ends lost 6 bases at V and 5 bases at J; junction bases unmatched: 10. Germline CDR1 MNHEY, CDR2 SVGAGI. The CDR3 protein is CASRRGQGNIYGYTF. CDR3 nucleotides: TGTGCCAGCAGACGCGGACAGGGGAACATATATGGCTACACCTTC.

This clonotype was observed at least ten times. The chain is built from TRBV6-6 and TRBJ2-1; D ambiguous. The CDR3 is 13 residues long. Germline V gene sequence: CDR1 MNHNY, CDR2 SVGAGI (reference sequence). Trimming took 0 bases from V and 9 from J, leaving 9 bases between them. CDR3 residues: CASSYSPTVEQFF. CDR3 DNA sequence: TGTGCCAGCAGTTACTCCCCGACCGTTGAGCAGTTCTTC.

The V gene is TRBV3-1, the J gene TRBJ1-2; D gene unclear. CDR1 and CDR2 (germline): LGHDT, YNNKEL (reference sequence). With 0 bases removed from V and 3 bases from J, the gap between germline ends came to 5 bases. The CDR3 has 13 residues. The chain's CDR3 is CASSQELYYGYTF. The DNA of the CDR3 is TGTGCCAGCAGCCAAGAGTTATACTATGGCTACACCTTC.

This clonotype was counted many times. The gene calls are TRBV10-3 and TRBJ2-3, with 9 bases matching TRBD1. CDR1 and CDR2 from the germline V gene are ENHRY and SYGVKD. The V gene end was trimmed by 7 bases and the J gene end by 0 bases; junction bases not matched to a gene: 2. The CDR3 totals 14 residues. CDR3 sequence reads: CAIKTGGSTDTQYF. The CDR3 DNA is TGTGCCATCAAGACAGGGGGGAGCACAGATACGCAGTATTTT.

This clonotype has only a few counts. The genes are TRBV5-1 and TRBJ2-2, with TRBD2 identical over 7 bases. Germline V CDR1 and CDR2: SGHRS, YFSETQ. The CDR3 runs to 16 residues. V lost 3 bases, J lost 2 bases, and 7 bases stayed unmatched. CDR3 protein: CASSSSLAFNTGELFF. CDR3 DNA sequence: TGCGCCAGCAGCTCGTCACTAGCGTTTAACACCGGGGAGCTGTTTTTT.

The chain carries TRBV5-1 and TRBJ1-2; D unclear. The CDR3 totals 14 residues. The ends were cut back, 4 bases at V and 8 bases at J, with 18 bases in the middle. Germline V gene sequence: CDR1 SGHRS, CDR2 YFSETQ. The CDR3 DNA sequence: TGCGCCAGCAGCAGTGGACTGTCTCTTGGCGGCTACACCTTC. Translated, it gives CASSSGLSLGGYTF.

This clonotype was seen a few times. The chain combines TRBV10-3 with TRBJ2-3; the D is unclear. The V end lost 0 bases, the J end lost 6 bases, and 1 base lay between the germline ends. The V gene's germline CDR1 is ENHRY and CDR2 SYGVKD. This CDR3 comprises 11 residues. CDR3 nucleotide sequence: TGTGCCATCAGTGAGTCGGATACGCAGTATTTT. Translating gives CAISESDTQYF.

This clonotype was counted only a few times. The chain employs TRBV29-1 and TRBJ2-1; D remains unclear. The CDR3 runs to 11 residues. Germline V gene sequence: CDR1 SQVTM, CDR2 ANQGSEA. The V and J ends lost 3 bases and 4 bases respectively, with 4 bases between them. CDR3 loop: CSVEGYNEQFF. In DNA, the CDR3 is TGCAGCGTTGAGGGTTACAATGAGCAGTTCTTC.

The chain carries TRBV6-4 and TRBJ2-1, with D uncertain. CDR1 and CDR2 from the germline V gene are MRHNA and SNTAGT. The V end was cut by 2 bases, the J end by 0 bases, with 14 bases between. This CDR3 has 17 amino acids. The CDR3 protein is CASSDLGCSCSYNEQFF. CDR3 sequence (DNA): TGTGCCAGCAGTGACCTGGGGTGTAGCTGCTCCTACAATGAGCAGTTCTTC.

This clonotype has more than one count but fewer than ten. The chain is built from TRBV6-2 or TRBV6-3 and TRBJ1-5, with D hard to call. The ends were cut back, 0 bases at V and 0 bases at J, with 9 bases in the middle. The CDR3 sequence is 16 residues long. Germline CDR1 reads MNHEY; CDR2 reads SVGEGT. The CDR3, as DNA: TGTGCCAGCAGTTACTCTCCGCCCGATAGCAATCAGCCCCAGCATTTT. This gives the protein CASSYSPPDSNQPQHF.

The chain carries TRBV4-2 and TRBJ2-3, with D perhaps TRBD2 (5 bases). This CDR3 region has 14 residues. Germline V lookup: CDR1 LGHNA, CDR2 YNFKEQ. The V end was cut by 5 bases, the J end by 2 bases, with 11 bases between. CDR3 sequence: CASSSGVPTDTQYF. CDR3 nucleotide sequence: TGTGCCAGCAGCTCCGGGGTTCCCACAGATACGCAGTATTTT.

This clonotype has a handful of counts. The rearrangement joins TRBV7-3 to TRBJ1-2; D not resolved. V lost 4 bases to trimming and J lost 5 bases, with 14 bases between them. Germline V gene data show CDR1 as SGHTA and CDR2 as FQGTGA. The CDR3 covers 14 residues. As DNA, the CDR3 is TGTGCCAGCAGCTCCCGACTTGAGCGGTATGGCTACACCTTC. Translating gives CASSSRLERYGYTF.

This clonotype has at least ten counts. This chain uses TRBV5-8 with TRBJ2-7, with D tentatively TRBD2 (6 bases). V lost 0 bases and J lost 3, with 7 bases in between. This CDR3 contains 13 residues. The germline V gene encodes CDR1 SGHTS and CDR2 YDEGEE. The CDR3 coding sequence is TGTGCCAGCAGCTTGGTCGGGAGCTACGAGCAGTACGTC. Protein: CASSLVGSYEQYV.